What follows describes a single T cell receptor (beta chain). Deep was the level used in running the assay. Sequencing was performed with immunoSEQ multiplex PCR; in TCRdb, only in-frame clones are kept and a portion is missing. The table has 2 million to 2.5 million clones, approximately 95% seen once. Germline V gives CDR1 LGHNA, CDR2 YNFKEQ. This CDR3 is built from 14 residues. V lost 2 bases and J 8 bases, leaving 12 bases between the germline ends. Partitioning of CD4+ cells yielded a CD45RA+ naive subset and a CD45RA-negative memory subset. The sample is drawn from a study of shared clonotypes between healthy human individuals. Study background: Serving as donors were two women and a few men, whose ages spanned 18 to 49.

Source material: naive CD4+ T cells from PBMCs. Sample subset: CD45RA+ positively selected. V gene TRBV4-2 combines with J gene TRBJ1-4; D is uncertain. The receptor's source is a man younger than 30 in good health. Some clones in this sample may be carry-over from other donors' samples. This chain's CDR3 is CASSQKAPGEKLFF. DNA of the CDR3: TGTGCCAGCAGCCAAAAAGCCCCAGGCGAAAAACTGTTTTTT.